This passage covers 24 T cell receptor beta chains from one sample sequenced in a study of blood T cells in healthy people across ages. A second PCR, run for roughly 7 to 11 cycles, used a sample-barcoded 5' primer plus a J-beta primer mix. Each CDR3 protein is one row after TCRdb ran MiXCR on the 5' RACE reads. The top ten clones hold around a third of a sample with hundreds of thousands of distinct CDR3 sequences, 49% of them seen once. Sequencing input: blood. The receptors originated from a woman aged 55-75 years in good health.

As concerns this clonotype: A much larger clone sits a single nucleotide away, making a read error possible. The V and J genes are TRBV18 and TRBJ2-7, with 9 bases identical to TRBD1. The CDR3 spans 16 residues. V trimming: 3 bases; J trimming: 7 bases; junction bases outside the gene matches: 13. Per the germline V gene, CDR1 is KGHSH and CDR2 is LQKENI. CDR3 nucleotide sequence: TGTGCCAGCTCACCGCGGCCCGGGACAGGGACCCATGAGCAGTACTTC. This sequence encodes CASSPRPGTGTHEQYF. The full variable domain, with the rest looked up from reference TRBV18 and TRBJ2-7, is NAGVMQNPRHLVRRRGQEARLRCSPMKGHSHVYWYRQLPEEGLKFMVYLQKENIIDESGMPKERFSAEFPKEGPSILRIQQVVRGDSAAYFCASSPRPGTGTHEQYFGPGTRLTVT.

The chain is built from TRBV20-1 and TRBJ1-1, with 7 positions matching TRBD1. The germline CDR1 and CDR2 sequences are DFQATT and SNEGSKA (reference sequence). The CDR3 has 16 residues. The ends lost 3 bases at V and 0 bases at J; junction bases unmatched: 10. CDR3 residues: CSASARGYIMNTEAFF. DNA of the CDR3: TGCAGTGCTAGCGCCAGGGGGTATATCATGAACACTGAAGCTTTCTTT.

The gene calls are TRBV20-1 and TRBJ2-3, with 14 positions matching TRBD2. This CDR3 comprises 15 residues. Germline values: CDR1 DFQATT, CDR2 SNEGSKA (reference sequence). Trimming removed 6 bases from V and 9 bases from J; junction bases left unmatched: 11. The CDR3 DNA follows: TGCAGTGCCCCCCCCGGACTAGCGGGAGGTGGGACGCAGTATTTT. It translates to CSAPPGLAGGGTQYF.

V usage is TRBV7-8 and J usage is TRBJ2-1, with 7 bases identical to TRBD2. Germline loops: CDR1 SGHVS, CDR2 FQNEAQ. Trimming cost V 6 bases and J 0 bases; bases outside gene matches: 8. The CDR3 contains 16 residues. The CDR3 sequence is CASRGLGGSSYNEQFF. CDR3 bases: TGTGCCAGCAGGGGCCTGGGCGGGAGCTCCTACAATGAGCAGTTCTTC.

This clonotype was found a few times. This chain connects TRBV20-1 to TRBJ1-1; D is unclear. V gave up 6 bases and J gave up 6 bases, with 17 bases separating them. CDR3 length equals 13 residues. Germline lookup yields CDR1 DFQATT and CDR2 SNEGSKA (reference sequence). The CDR3 coding sequence is TGCAGTGCGCCGGGATTAGGAAACGCTGAAGCTTTCTTT. This translates into CSAPGLGNAEAFF.

CDR3 coding DNA: TGTGCCAGCAGCTTAGCGAACGCGATCTTTTCCTACGAGCAGTACTTC. Translation: CASSLANAIFSYEQYF. The V and J genes are TRBV7-2 and TRBJ2-7; D gene unclear. The ends were cut back, 0 bases at V and 1 base at J, with 13 bases in the middle. The CDR3 is 16 residues long. Per the germline V gene, CDR1 is SGHTA and CDR2 is FQGNSA.

This chain links TRBV2 with TRBJ2-1, with 8 bases identical to TRBD2. This CDR3 is 18 amino acids long. V lost 1 base and J lost 6; bases outside the gene matches: 14. The germline V gene encodes CDR1 SNHLY and CDR2 FYNNEI. For the CDR3, the DNA is TGTGCCAGCAGTGAAGTATTCCGAGCGGGAGTATTGGGCAATGAGCAGTTCTTC. Protein product: CASSEVFRAGVLGNEQFF.

The V call is TRBV28, the J call TRBJ1-1; D unclear. Trimming took off 3 bases at V and 10 bases at J, with 9 bases between the two ends. The CDR3 length is 11 residues. Germline CDR1 is MDHEN and CDR2 is SYDVKM. The CDR3: CASSLKSGAFF. Written as DNA, the CDR3 is TGTGCCAGCAGTTTGAAAAGTGGAGCTTTCTTT.

The chain links TRBV20-1 to TRBJ2-7; 7 positions match TRBD1. V shed 4 bases, J shed 4 bases, and the junction held 7 bases outside the gene matches. The CDR3 sequence is 13 residues long. Germline V gene data show CDR1 as DFQATT and CDR2 as SNEGSKA (reference sequence). The CDR3 reads CSAKRDSKYEQYF. Written as DNA, the CDR3 is TGCAGTGCTAAACGGGACAGCAAATACGAGCAGTACTTC.

CDR3 residues: CATMEAGDRTTDTQYF. The DNA of the CDR3 is TGTGCCACCATGGAGGCGGGGGACAGAACGACAGATACGCAGTATTTT. The chain recombines TRBV24-1 with TRBJ2-3, with D perhaps TRBD1 or TRBD2 (7 bases each). CDR1 KGHDR and CDR2 SFDVKD come from the germline V gene. Trimming shortened V by 8 bases and J by 3 bases, and 20 bases separated the two germline ends. The CDR3 is 16 amino acids.

This clonotype was seen only a few times. The rearrangement uses TRBV15 and TRBJ2-7, with 7 bases fitting TRBD1. V lost 2 bases, J lost 1 base, and 2 bases stayed unmatched. This CDR3 is 14 amino acids long. The germline V gene encodes CDR1 LNHNV and CDR2 YYDKDF (reference sequence). This chain's CDR3 is CATSRPGQSYEQYF. The CDR3 coding sequence is TGTGCCACCAGCAGACCGGGACAGTCCTACGAGCAGTACTTC. Variable domain in full (rest from reference TRBV15 and TRBJ2-7): DAMVIQNPRYQVTQFGKPVTLSCSQTLNHNVMYWYQQKSSQAPKLLFHYYDKDFNNEADTPDNFQSRRPNTSFCFLDIRSPGLGDTAMYLCATSRPGQSYEQYFGPGTRLTVT.

The CDR3 region has the DNA TGTGCCAGCAGTTTAACAGAATCATTAGGGTCCTACGAGCAGTACTTC. Amino acid sequence: CASSLTESLGSYEQYF. The rearrangement uses TRBV28 and TRBJ2-4, with no clear D. The end of the DNA fits TRBJ2-7 better, so the J call may be wrong. The CDR3 contains 16 residues. The germline V gene has CDR1 MDHEN and CDR2 SYDVKM.

The rearrangement uses TRBV28 and TRBJ1-1, with D perhaps TRBD1 (6 bases). This CDR3 region has 17 residues. CDR1 and CDR2 (germline): MDHEN, SYDVKM. Trimming took 1 base from V and 2 from J, leaving 17 bases between them. CDR3 nucleotides: TGTGCCAGCAGTTTATTAGGGGGGGCTGGGATAAACACTGAAGCTTTCTTT. This encodes CASSLLGGAGINTEAFF.

J is TRBJ1-2 and V is TRBV28, with a tentative D call TRBD1 (6 bases). Trimming left V 8 bases short and J 4 bases short, with 20 bases between. CDR3 length: 15 residues. Looked up from germline, CDR1 is MDHEN and CDR2 is SYDVKM. The CDR3 coding sequence is TGTGCCAGCCTAGGGGGGGGGGCCGAGTCCTATGGCTACACCTTC. This encodes CASLGGGAESYGYTF.

The V gene is TRBV9, the J gene TRBJ2-5, with D perhaps matching TRBD2 (5 bases). The CDR3 length is 13 residues. Germline-derived CDR1 and CDR2 are SGDLS and YYNGEE. Trimming took off 2 bases at V and 11 bases at J, with 16 bases between the two ends. This CDR3 is CASSVSNAGEQYF. DNA for the CDR3: TGTGCCAGCAGCGTTAGCAACGCGGGTGAGCAGTACTTC.

This clonotype was counted a few times. The gene calls are TRBV7-2 and TRBJ2-5; no reliable D call. This CDR3 has 12 residues. In germline, CDR1 is SGHTA, CDR2 FQGNSA. The V and J ends lost 5 bases and 6 bases respectively, with 10 bases between them. CDR3 sequence: CASSQDLQTQYF. For the CDR3, the DNA is TGTGCCAGCAGCCAGGATTTGCAGACCCAGTACTTC.

This clonotype was seen only a few times. The chain links TRBV7-2 to TRBJ2-7; 7 nucleotides match TRBD2. The CDR3 length is 12 residues. V dropped 4 bases and J dropped 6; count of bases not matched to a gene: 3. Germline V gene sequence: CDR1 SGHTA, CDR2 FQGNSA. The CDR3 DNA follows: TGTGCCAGCAGCTCCGGGACTACCGAGCAGTACTTC. Protein: CASSSGTTEQYF.

The rearrangement links TRBV10-3 to TRBJ2-5; 11 bases match TRBD1. The germline V gene encodes CDR1 ENHRY and CDR2 SYGVKD. V lost 10 bases, J lost 6 bases, and 16 bases stayed unmatched. The CDR3 length is 16 residues. CDR3 DNA: TGTGCCACCTGCCGCCCTCCGGGACAGGGGGTCCAGACCCAGTACTTC. It codes for CATCRPPGQGVQTQYF.

This clonotype has a single count. A clone one base away is much larger, so this may be a read error. The V gene is TRBV29-1, the J gene TRBJ2-1; D call uncertain. The CDR3 has 12 amino acids. Germline CDR1 and CDR2: SQVTM and ANQGSEA. The CDR3 DNA follows: TGCTGCGTTGAACTAAGCTACAATGAGCAGTTCTTC. It specifies CCVELSYNEQFF.

The chain has TRBV5-1 and TRBJ2-3; D might be TRBD2 (6 bases). The CDR3 has 16 amino acids. Germline V gene data show CDR1 as SGHRS and CDR2 as YFSETQ. Deletions cut 0 bases from V and 2 bases from J, with 13 bases between. The CDR3: CASSLAGVKYTDTQYF. The CDR3 DNA sequence: TGCGCCAGCAGCTTGGCGGGGGTCAAGTACACAGATACGCAGTATTTT.

V and J are TRBV5-1 and TRBJ2-3; 10 positions match TRBD2. The CDR3 runs to 17 residues. Germline V gene sequence: CDR1 SGHRS, CDR2 YFSETQ. Germline trimming cut 4 bases from V and 4 bases from J; bases unmatched to any gene: 12. The CDR3: CASSPNPASGSPDTQYF. In DNA, the CDR3 is TGCGCCAGCAGCCCGAATCCCGCTAGCGGGAGCCCAGATACGCAGTATTTT.

The J gene is TRBJ2-2, the V gene TRBV5-1; 8 bases are shared with TRBD1. The CDR3 is 15 amino acids. V dropped 3 bases and J dropped 3; count of bases not matched to a gene: 4. Germline-derived CDR1 and CDR2 are SGHRS and YFSETQ. The CDR3 loop is CASSSLTGDTGELFF. CDR3 nucleotides: TGCGCCAGCAGCTCTTTGACAGGGGACACCGGGGAGCTGTTTTTT. The full variable domain, in which reference TRBV5-1 and TRBJ2-2 provide the parts outside the CDR3, is KAGVTQTPRYLIKTRGQQVTLSCSPISGHRSVSWYQQTPGQGLQFLFEYFSETQRNKGNFPGRFSGRQFSNSRSEMNVSTLELGDSALYLCASSSLTGDTGELFFGEGSRLTVL.

The rearrangement links TRBV6-1 to TRBJ1-1; 10 bases line up with TRBD1. This CDR3 comprises 14 residues. CDR1 and CDR2 (germline): MNHNS, SASEGT. Trimming removed 9 bases from V and 4 bases from J; junction bases left unmatched: 8. This CDR3 is CASGQGGRTTEAFF. CDR3 DNA sequence: TGTGCCAGTGGACAGGGGGGTCGGACCACTGAAGCTTTCTTT.

This clonotype was seen ten or more times. The V and J genes are TRBV7-2 and TRBJ2-7, with D unclear. The germline V gene has CDR1 SGHTA and CDR2 FQGNSA. The V end lost 5 bases, the J end lost 6 bases, and 17 bases lay between the germline ends. The CDR3 consists of 14 residues. The CDR3 loop is CASSPPQQPFEQYF. CDR3 sequence (DNA): TGTGCCAGCAGCCCCCCCCAGCAGCCCTTCGAGCAGTACTTC.